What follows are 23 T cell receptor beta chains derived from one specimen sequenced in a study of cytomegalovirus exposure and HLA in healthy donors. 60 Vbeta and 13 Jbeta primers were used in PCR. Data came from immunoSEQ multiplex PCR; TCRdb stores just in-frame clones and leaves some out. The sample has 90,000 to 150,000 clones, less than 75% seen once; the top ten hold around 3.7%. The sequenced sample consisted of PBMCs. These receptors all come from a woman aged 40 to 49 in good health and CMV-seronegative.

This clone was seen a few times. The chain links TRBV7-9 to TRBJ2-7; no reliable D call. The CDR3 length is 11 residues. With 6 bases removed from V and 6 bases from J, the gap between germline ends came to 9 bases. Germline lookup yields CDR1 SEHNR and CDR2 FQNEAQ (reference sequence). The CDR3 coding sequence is TGTGCCAGCAGTTTCCTCGGCGAGCAGTACTTC. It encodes CASSFLGEQYF.

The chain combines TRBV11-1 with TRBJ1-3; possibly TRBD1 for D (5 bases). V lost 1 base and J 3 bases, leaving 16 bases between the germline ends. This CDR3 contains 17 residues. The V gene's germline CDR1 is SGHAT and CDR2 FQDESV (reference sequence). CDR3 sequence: CASSLDAGPRNGNTIYF. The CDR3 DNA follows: TGTGCCAGCAGCTTAGACGCGGGACCTCGGAATGGAAACACCATATATTTT.

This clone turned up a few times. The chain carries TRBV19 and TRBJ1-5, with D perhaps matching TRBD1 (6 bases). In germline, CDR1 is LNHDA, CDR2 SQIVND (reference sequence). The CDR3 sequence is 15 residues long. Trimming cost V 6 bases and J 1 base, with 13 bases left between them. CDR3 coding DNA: TGTGCCAGTAGCCCTACAGGGCCCAGCAATCAGCCCCAGCATTTT. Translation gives CASSPTGPSNQPQHF.

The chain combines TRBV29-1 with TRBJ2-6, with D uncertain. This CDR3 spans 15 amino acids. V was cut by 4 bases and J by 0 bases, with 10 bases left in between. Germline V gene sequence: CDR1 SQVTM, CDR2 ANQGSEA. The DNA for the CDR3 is TGCAGCGTTGCCTCAGGTTCCTCTGGGGCCAACGTCCTGACTTTC. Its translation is CSVASGSSGANVLTF. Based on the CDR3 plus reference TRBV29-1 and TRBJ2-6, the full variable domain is SAVISQKPSRDICQRGTSLTIQCQVDSQVTMMFWYRQQPGQSLTLIATANQGSEATYESGFVIDKFPISRPNLTFSTLTVSNMSPEDSSIYLCSVASGSSGANVLTFGAGSRLTVL.

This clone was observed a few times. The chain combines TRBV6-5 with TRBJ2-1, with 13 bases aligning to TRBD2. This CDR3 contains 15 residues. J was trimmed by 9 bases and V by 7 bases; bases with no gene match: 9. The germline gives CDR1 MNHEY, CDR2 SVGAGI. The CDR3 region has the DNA TGTGCCAGCATTCCCGGGACTAGCGGGATCGGTGAGCAGTTCTTC. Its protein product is CASIPGTSGIGEQFF.

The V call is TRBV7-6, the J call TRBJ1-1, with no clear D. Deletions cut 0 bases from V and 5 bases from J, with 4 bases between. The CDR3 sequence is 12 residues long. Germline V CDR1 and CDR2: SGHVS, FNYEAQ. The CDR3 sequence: CASSLAGTEAFF. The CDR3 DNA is TGTGCCAGCAGCTTAGCCGGTACTGAAGCTTTCTTT.

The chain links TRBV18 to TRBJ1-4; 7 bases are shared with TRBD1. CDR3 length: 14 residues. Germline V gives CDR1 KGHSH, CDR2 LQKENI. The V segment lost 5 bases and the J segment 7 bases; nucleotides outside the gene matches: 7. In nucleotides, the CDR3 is TGTGCCAGCTCATCCGGGACAGTACGTGAAAAACTGTTTTTT. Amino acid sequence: CASSSGTVREKLFF.

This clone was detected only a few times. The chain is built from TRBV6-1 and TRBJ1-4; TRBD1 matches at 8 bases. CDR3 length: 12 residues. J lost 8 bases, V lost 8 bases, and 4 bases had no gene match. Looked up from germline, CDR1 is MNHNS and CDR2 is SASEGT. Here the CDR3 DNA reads TGTGCCAGCGGACAGGGTAGGGAAAAACTGTTTTTT. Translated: CASGQGREKLFF.

The CDR3 region is CASSAHGSSLFGAGRREQYF. The DNA of the CDR3 is TGTGCCAGCAGCGCCCATGGCAGTAGTCTTTTTGGGGCGGGACGGAGGGAGCAGTACTTC. This rearrangement joins TRBV7-8 to TRBJ2-7; weak D call: TRBD2 (6 bases). V lost 5 bases and J 7 bases, leaving 36 bases between the germline ends. This CDR3 spans 20 amino acids. The V gene's germline CDR1 is SGHVS and CDR2 FQNEAQ.

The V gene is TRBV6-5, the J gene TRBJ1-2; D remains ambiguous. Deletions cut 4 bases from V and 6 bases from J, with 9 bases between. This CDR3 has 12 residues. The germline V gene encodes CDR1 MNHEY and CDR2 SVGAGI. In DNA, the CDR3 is TGTGCCAGCAGTTCCCGTGTCGATGGCTACACCTTC. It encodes CASSSRVDGYTF.

The CDR3 nucleotides read TGTGCCAGCAGTGCCTCAGGGAGCACAGATACGCAGTATTTT. Translating it yields CASSASGSTDTQYF. The V and J genes are TRBV6-1 and TRBJ2-3; TRBD1 is a possible D gene (5 bases). The CDR3 contains 14 residues. V was pared by 4 bases and J by 0 bases, with 8 bases between. Per the germline V gene, CDR1 is MNHNS and CDR2 is SASEGT.

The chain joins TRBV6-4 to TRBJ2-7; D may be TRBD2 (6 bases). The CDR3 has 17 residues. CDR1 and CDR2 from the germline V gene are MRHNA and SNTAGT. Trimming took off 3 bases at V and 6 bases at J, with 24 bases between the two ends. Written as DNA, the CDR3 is TGTGCCAGCAGTGATTCCAGGACTGGCGGGAAGATAGGCGAGCAGTACTTC. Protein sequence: CASSDSRTGGKIGEQYF.

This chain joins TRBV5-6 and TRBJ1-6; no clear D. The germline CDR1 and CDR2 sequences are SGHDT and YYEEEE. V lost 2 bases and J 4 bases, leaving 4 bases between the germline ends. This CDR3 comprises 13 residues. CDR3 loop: CASSFGYNSPLHF. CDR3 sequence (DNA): TGTGCCAGCAGCTTCGGTTATAATTCACCCCTCCACTTT. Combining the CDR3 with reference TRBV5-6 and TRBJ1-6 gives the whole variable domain DAGVTQSPTHLIKTRGQQVTLRCSPKSGHDTVSWYQQALGQGPQFIFQYYEEEERQRGNFPDRFSGHQFPNYSSELNVNALLLGDSALYLCASSFGYNSPLHFGNGTRLTVT.

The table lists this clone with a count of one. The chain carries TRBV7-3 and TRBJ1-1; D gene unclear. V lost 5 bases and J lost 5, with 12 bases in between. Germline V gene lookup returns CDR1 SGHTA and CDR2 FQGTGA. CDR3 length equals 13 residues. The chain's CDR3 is CASSPPGGTEAFF. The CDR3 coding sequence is TGTGCCAGCAGCCCCCCGGGAGGTACTGAAGCTTTCTTT.

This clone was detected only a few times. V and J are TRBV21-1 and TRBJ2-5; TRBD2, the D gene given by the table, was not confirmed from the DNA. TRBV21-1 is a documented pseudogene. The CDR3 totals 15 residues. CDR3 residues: CASSTAEEGKETQYF. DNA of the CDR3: TGTGCCAGCAGCACCGCCGAGGAGGGGAAAGAGACCCAGTACTTC.

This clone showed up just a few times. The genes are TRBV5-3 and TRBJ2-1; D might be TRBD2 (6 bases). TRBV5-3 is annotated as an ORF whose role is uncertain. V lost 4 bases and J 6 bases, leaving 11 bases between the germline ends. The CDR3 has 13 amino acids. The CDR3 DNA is TGTGCCAGAAGCCCGGGACTGATCAATGAGCAGTTCTTC. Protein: CARSPGLINEQFF.

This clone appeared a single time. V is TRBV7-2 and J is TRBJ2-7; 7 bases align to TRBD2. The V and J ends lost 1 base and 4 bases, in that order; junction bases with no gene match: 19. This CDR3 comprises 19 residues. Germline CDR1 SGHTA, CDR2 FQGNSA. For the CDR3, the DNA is TGTGCCAGCAGCTTAGTTGCGGGAGACCCCATACACGGGTCTTACGAGCAGTACTTC. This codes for CASSLVAGDPIHGSYEQYF.

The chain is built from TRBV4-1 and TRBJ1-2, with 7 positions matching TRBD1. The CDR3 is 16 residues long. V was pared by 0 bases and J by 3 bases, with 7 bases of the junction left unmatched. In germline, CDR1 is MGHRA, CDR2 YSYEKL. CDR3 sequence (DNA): TGCGCCAGCAGCCAAGATGTGCAGGGGGTGGACTATGGCTACACCTTC. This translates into CASSQDVQGVDYGYTF.

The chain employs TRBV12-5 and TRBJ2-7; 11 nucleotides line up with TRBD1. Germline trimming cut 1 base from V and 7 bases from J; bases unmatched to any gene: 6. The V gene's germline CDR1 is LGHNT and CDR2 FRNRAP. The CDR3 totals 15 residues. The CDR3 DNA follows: TGTGCTAGTGGTTTGGCGGACAGGGGGCACGGTGAGCAGTACTTC. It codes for CASGLADRGHGEQYF.

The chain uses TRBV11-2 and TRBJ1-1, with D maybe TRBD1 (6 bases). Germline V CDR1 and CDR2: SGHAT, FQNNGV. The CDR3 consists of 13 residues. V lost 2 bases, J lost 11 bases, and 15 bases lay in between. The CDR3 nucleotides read TGTGCCAGCAGCTTATATGAGGGGGTGATGGCTTTCTTT. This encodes CASSLYEGVMAFF.

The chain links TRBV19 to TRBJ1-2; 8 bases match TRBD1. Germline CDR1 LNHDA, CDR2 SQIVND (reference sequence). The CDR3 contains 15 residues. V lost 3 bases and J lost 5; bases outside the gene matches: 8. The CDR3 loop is CASSIARGPRYGYTF. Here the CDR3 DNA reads TGTGCCAGTAGTATCGCCAGGGGGCCGAGGTATGGCTACACCTTC.

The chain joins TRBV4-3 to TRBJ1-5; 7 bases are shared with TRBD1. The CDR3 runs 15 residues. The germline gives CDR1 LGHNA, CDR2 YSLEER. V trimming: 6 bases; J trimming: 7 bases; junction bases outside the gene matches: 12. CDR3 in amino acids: CASSLDRAGEQPQHF. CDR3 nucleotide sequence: TGCGCCAGCAGTCTTGACAGGGCCGGGGAGCAGCCCCAGCATTTT.

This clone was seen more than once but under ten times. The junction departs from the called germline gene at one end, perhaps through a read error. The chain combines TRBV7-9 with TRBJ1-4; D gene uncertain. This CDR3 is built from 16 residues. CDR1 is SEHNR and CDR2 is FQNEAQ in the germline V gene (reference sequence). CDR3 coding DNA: TGTTCCAGCAGCTTAGTCCCGTCGGCAACTAATGAAAAACTGTTTTTT. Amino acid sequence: CSSSLVPSATNEKLFF.